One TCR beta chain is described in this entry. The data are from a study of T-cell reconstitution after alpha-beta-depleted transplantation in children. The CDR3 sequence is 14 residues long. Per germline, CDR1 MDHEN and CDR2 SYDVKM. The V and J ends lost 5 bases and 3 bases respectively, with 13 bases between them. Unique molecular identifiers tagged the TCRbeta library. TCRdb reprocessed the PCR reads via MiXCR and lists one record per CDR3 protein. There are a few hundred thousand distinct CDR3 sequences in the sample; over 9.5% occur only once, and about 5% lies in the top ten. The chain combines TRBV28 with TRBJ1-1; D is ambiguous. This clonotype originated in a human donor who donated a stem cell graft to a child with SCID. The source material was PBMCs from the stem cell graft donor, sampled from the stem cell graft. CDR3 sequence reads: CASSETGVHTEAFF. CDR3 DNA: TGTGCCAGCAGTGAAACCGGGGTTCACACTGAAGCTTTCTTT. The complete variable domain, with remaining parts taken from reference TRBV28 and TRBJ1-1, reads DVKVTQSSRYLVKRTGEKVFLECVQDMDHENMFWYRQDPGLGLRLIYFSYDVKMKEKGDIPEGYSVSREKKERFSLILESASTNQTSMYLCASSETGVHTEAFFGQGTRLTVV.